This T cell receptor beta chain came from a study of PD-1 blockade in classical Hodgkin lymphoma. The assay was immunoSEQ multiplex PCR, and TCRdb's table has in-frame clones only and misses some. This table holds about 84,000 clones, roughly nine tenths found once. About this clone itself: Its antigen is still unknown.

Overall study findings and caveats: Possibly reflecting disease activity or prior therapy, repertoire differences have causes that remain undefined. At C4D1, TCR diversity had climbed significantly for CD4+ cells, though not for CD8+ cells. Partial responders and progressors had significantly lower baseline TCR diversity. The study reported lower baseline TCR diversity in newly diagnosed patients than in healthy donors.

The V gene's germline CDR1 is LNHDA and CDR2 SQIVND (reference sequence). The CDR3 is 14 residues long. Trimming cost V 5 bases and J 4 bases, with 14 bases left between them. Each of the patients experienced relapse following autologous stem cell transplantation, and their brentuximab vedotin exposure differed. This receptor was obtained from a human donor with classical Hodgkin lymphoma. The genes are TRBV19 and TRBJ1-2; tentatively, D is TRBD1 (6 bases). The material sequenced was peripheral blood mononuclear cells (PBMCs), taken at baseline. The CDR3 protein is CASSYRERAYGYTF. The DNA for the CDR3 is TGTGCCAGTAGTTACAGGGAACGCGCCTATGGCTACACCTTC.